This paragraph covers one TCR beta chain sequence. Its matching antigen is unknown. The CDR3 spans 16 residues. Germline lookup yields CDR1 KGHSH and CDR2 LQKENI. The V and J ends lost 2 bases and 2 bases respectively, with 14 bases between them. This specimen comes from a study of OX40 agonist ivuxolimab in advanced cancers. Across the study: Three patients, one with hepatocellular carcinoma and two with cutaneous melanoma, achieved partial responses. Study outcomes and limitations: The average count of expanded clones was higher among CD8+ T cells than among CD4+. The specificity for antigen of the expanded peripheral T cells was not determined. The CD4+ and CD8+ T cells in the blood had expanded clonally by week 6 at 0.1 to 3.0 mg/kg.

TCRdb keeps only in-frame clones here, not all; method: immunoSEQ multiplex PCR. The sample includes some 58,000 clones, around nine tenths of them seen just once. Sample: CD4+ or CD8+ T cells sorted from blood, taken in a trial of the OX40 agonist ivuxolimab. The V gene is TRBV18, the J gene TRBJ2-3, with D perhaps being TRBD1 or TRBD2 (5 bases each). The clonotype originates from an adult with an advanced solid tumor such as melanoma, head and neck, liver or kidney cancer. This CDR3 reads CASSPVRGTYTDTQYF. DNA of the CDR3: TGTGCCAGCTCACCAGTCCGGGGCACTTACACAGATACGCAGTATTTT.